Presented here are 24 T cell receptor beta chains from one specimen sequenced in a study of Ad26.COV2.S vaccination and SARS-CoV-2 variants. The treatment here: roughly 18 received Ad26.COV2.S at low or high dose, single or two shots; several received placebo; per-sample allocation not given. Specimen acquisition occurred on day 63 following the initial vaccine or placebo injection. TCRdb keeps only in-frame clones here, not all; method: immunoSEQ multiplex PCR. The repertoire holds around 370,000 clones, with approximately 85% as singletons. This specimen was peripheral blood, taken in a trial of Ad26.COV2.S vaccine versus placebo. Receptor source: a person aged 18-65 years who received the Ad26.COV2.S COVID-19 vaccine or a placebo.

J is TRBJ1-2 and V is TRBV28; 8 nucleotides align to TRBD1. CDR3 length: 13 residues. CDR1 MDHEN and CDR2 SYDVKM come from the germline V gene. Trimming at V came to 8 bases and at J to 3 bases, leaving 5 bases not matched to a gene. CDR3 residues: CASSSGGDYGYTF. CDR3 DNA sequence: TGTGCCAGCTCGTCAGGGGGCGACTATGGCTACACCTTC.

The gene calls are TRBV27 and TRBJ1-6; D ambiguous. The length of the CDR3 is 15 residues. Per the germline V gene, CDR1 is MNHEY and CDR2 is SMNVEV (reference sequence). The V gene lost 6 bases and the J gene lost 2 bases, with 11 bases spanning the gap. The CDR3 DNA reads TGTGCCAGCAGCTGGGGAGCAGCCTATAATTCACCCCTCCACTTT. Translation gives CASSWGAAYNSPLHF.

In its sample, this clone was seen once. The rearrangement joins TRBV28 to TRBJ2-7; 9 nucleotides line up with TRBD2. Germline values: CDR1 MDHEN, CDR2 SYDVKM. The CDR3 spans 14 residues. Trimming at V came to 8 bases and at J to 4 bases, leaving 9 bases not matched to a gene. The CDR3 sequence is CASVAGGSGYEQYF. CDR3 DNA sequence: TGTGCCAGCGTTGCGGGGGGGAGCGGGTACGAGCAGTACTTC.

The genes are TRBV10-1 and TRBJ2-7; 9 bases map to TRBD2. Germline CDR1 reads WNHNN; CDR2 reads SYGVQD (reference sequence). The CDR3 covers 14 residues. V lost 9 bases and J lost 4; bases outside the gene matches: 10. The CDR3 DNA reads as TGCGCCAGGCCCGTGAAGACTAGCGGATACGAGCAGTACTTC. This gives the protein CARPVKTSGYEQYF.

This clone occurred once. This sequence joins TRBV5-1 and TRBJ2-5; D is unclear. This CDR3 spans 16 amino acids. In germline, CDR1 is SGHRS, CDR2 YFSETQ. V dropped 4 bases and J dropped 0 bases, with 16 bases sitting between them. As DNA, the CDR3 is TGCGCCAGCAGCCCCCGCGGTAGTGGGGACCAAGAGACCCAGTACTTC. It encodes CASSPRGSGDQETQYF.

V usage is TRBV11-3 and J usage is TRBJ2-2, with 7 bases matching TRBD1. The length of the CDR3 is 14 residues. Germline V gene data show CDR1 as SGHNT and CDR2 as YENEEA. Trimming took 2 bases from V and 6 from J; bases not matched to a gene: 3. CDR3 protein: CASSLRGPAGELFF. The CDR3 DNA reads TGTGCCAGCAGCTTAAGGGGGCCTGCCGGGGAGCTGTTTTTT.

V and J are TRBV7-2 and TRBJ2-3; a possible D gene is TRBD1 (6 bases). Trimming left V 3 bases short and J 5 bases short, with 6 bases between. Germline assignment: CDR1 SGHTA and CDR2 FQGNSA. The CDR3 covers 12 residues. The DNA for the CDR3 is TGTGCCAGCAGCTTCAGGGGAGATACGCAGTATTTT. As protein: CASSFRGDTQYF.

The chain joins TRBV12-3 or TRBV12-4 to TRBJ1-6; D unclear. The CDR3 loop spans 13 amino acids. V was clipped by 6 bases and J by 7 bases, with 10 bases between them. CDR3 coding DNA: TGTGCCAGCAGGCCAGAGGGCAATTCACCCCTCCACTTT. Protein sequence: CASRPEGNSPLHF.

This clone is a singleton in its sample. The chain has TRBV6-5 and TRBJ2-5; the match to TRBD1 covers 10 bases. Germline V gives CDR1 MNHEY, CDR2 SVGAGI. V dropped 7 bases and J dropped 4; count of bases not matched to a gene: 9. CDR3 length: 15 residues. The CDR3 bases are TGTGCCAGCACCCAACTCGGGACAGGGGTAGAGACCCAGTACTTC. As protein: CASTQLGTGVETQYF.

The CDR3 region has the DNA TGCGCCAGCAGCAAGGGACTAGCGGGCACAGATACGCAGTATTTT. Translation gives CASSKGLAGTDTQYF. The chain joins TRBV4-3 to TRBJ2-3, with TRBD2 identical over 11 bases. The ends lost 5 bases at V and 1 base at J; junction bases unmatched: 2. The CDR3 has 15 residues. Germline lookup yields CDR1 LGHNA and CDR2 YSLEER.

This chain joins TRBV5-1 and TRBJ2-2; D remains ambiguous. Germline values: CDR1 SGHRS, CDR2 YFSETQ. Trimming pared 0 bases from V and 4 bases from J, leaving 10 bases between. The CDR3 has 15 residues. CDR3 DNA: TGCGCCAGCAGCTTGGGTCAGTCGTCCACCGGGGAGCTGTTTTTT. Residues: CASSLGQSSTGELFF. Filled out from reference TRBV5-1 and TRBJ2-2, the complete variable domain reads KAGVTQTPRYLIKTRGQQVTLSCSPISGHRSVSWYQQTPGQGLQFLFEYFSETQRNKGNFPGRFSGRQFSNSRSEMNVSTLELGDSALYLCASSLGQSSTGELFFGEGSRLTVL.

This chain connects TRBV7-2 to TRBJ1-2; weak D call: TRBD1 (5 bases). This CDR3 has 14 residues. Germline CDR1 SGHTA, CDR2 FQGNSA. V shed 1 base and J shed 4 bases, with 10 bases lying between them. The CDR3 DNA follows: TGTGCCAGCAGCTTAGTACGGCAGGGCTATGGCTACACCTTC. Translating it yields CASSLVRQGYGYTF.

The chain employs TRBV27 and TRBJ1-5; D possibly corresponds to TRBD1 (5 bases). The CDR3 has 15 amino acids. V was clipped by 6 bases and J by 0 bases, with 12 bases between them. CDR1 MNHEY and CDR2 SMNVEV come from the germline V gene (reference sequence). The CDR3 DNA sequence: TGTGCCAGCAGGGGGGGAGCCTATAGCAATCAGCCCCAGCATTTT. Its translation: CASRGGAYSNQPQHF.

Only a few counts were recorded for this clone. The J gene is TRBJ1-2, the V gene TRBV14, with TRBD1 identical over 7 bases. Germline-derived CDR1 and CDR2 are SGHDN and FVKESK. This CDR3 has 13 amino acids. The J segment lost 7 bases and the V segment lost 4 bases, leaving 6 bases of the junction unmatched. DNA of the CDR3: TGTGCCAGCAGCCCGACAGGGATAGGTGGCTACACCTTC. Translating gives CASSPTGIGGYTF.

The chain combines TRBV3-1 (or the pseudogene TRBV3-2) with TRBJ2-3, with 10 bases fitting TRBD2. The germline CDR1 and CDR2 sequences are LGHDT and YNNKEL (reference sequence). CDR3 length: 17 residues. With 4 bases clipped from V and 2 bases from J, the junction kept 9 bases outside the gene matches. DNA of the CDR3: TGTGCCAGCAGCCCGGGACTAGCGATTACCCCCACAGATACGCAGTATTTT. Translated: CASSPGLAITPTDTQYF.

The V and J genes are TRBV6-5 and TRBJ1-1; no reliable D call. CDR3 length equals 14 residues. With 5 bases removed from V and 1 base from J, the gap between germline ends came to 11 bases. Germline CDR1 MNHEY, CDR2 SVGAGI. This chain's CDR3 is CASSHPSENTEAFF. The DNA of the CDR3 is TGTGCCAGCAGTCACCCCAGTGAGAACACTGAAGCTTTCTTT.

The rearrangement joins TRBV29-1 to TRBJ2-3; unclear D gene. Trimming stripped 7 bases from V and 0 bases from J, with 14 bases between. The CDR3 loop spans 14 amino acids. Germline V gives CDR1 SQVTM, CDR2 ANQGSEA. CDR3 amino acids: CSAPPRLSTDTQYF. DNA for the CDR3: TGCAGCGCCCCCCCCCGGCTTAGCACAGATACGCAGTATTTT.

The V gene is TRBV28, the J gene TRBJ2-7; D uncertain. CDR3 length: 11 amino acids. The germline V gene has CDR1 MDHEN and CDR2 SYDVKM. With 6 bases removed from V and 4 bases from J, the gap between germline ends came to 7 bases. CDR3 sequence reads: CASRRNYEQYF. CDR3 DNA: TGTGCCAGCAGGCGGAATTACGAGCAGTACTTC.

This clone was seen only once. One end of the junction fails to match germline, which may point to a read error. The rearrangement joins TRBV30 to TRBJ1-2; D remains unclear. Germline assignment: CDR1 GTSNPN and CDR2 SVGIG (reference sequence). This CDR3 has 12 residues. CDR3 coding DNA: TGTGCCTCGAGTAGTGGTGACTATGGCTACACCTTC. This translates into CASSSGDYGYTF.

V usage is TRBV5-4 and J usage is TRBJ1-6; 10 positions match TRBD1. Germline V gene lookup returns CDR1 SGHNT and CDR2 YYREEE (reference sequence). The CDR3 has 14 amino acids. V lost 4 bases, J lost 10 bases, and 5 bases stayed unmatched. CDR3 bases: TGTGCCAGCAGCATGACAGGGGGCGAGTCACCCCTCCACTTT. Protein product: CASSMTGGESPLHF.

The V and J genes are TRBV12-5 and TRBJ2-5; D gene unclear. Germline V CDR1 and CDR2: LGHNT, FRNRAP. The length of the CDR3 is 14 residues. V dropped 3 bases and J dropped 4 bases, with 12 bases sitting between them. CDR3 coding DNA: TGTGCTAGTGGTTTAGGGCTAGTCGTAGAGACCCAGTACTTC. Translating gives CASGLGLVVETQYF.

The chain couples TRBV7-9 to TRBJ2-7; possible D gene TRBD1, 5 bases. The CDR3 loop spans 14 amino acids. V was trimmed by 2 bases and J by 5 bases, leaving 13 bases between them. From germline, CDR1 is SEHNR and CDR2 FQNEAQ (reference sequence). CDR3 sequence reads: CASSLPPQVDEQYF. The DNA for the CDR3 is TGTGCCAGCAGCTTACCCCCACAGGTGGACGAGCAGTACTTC.

There are a few counts of this clone. This chain connects TRBV7-2 to TRBJ2-7; D gene ambiguous. CDR1 is SGHTA and CDR2 is FQGNSA in the germline V gene. V lost 3 bases and J 5 bases, leaving 11 bases between the germline ends. This CDR3 is 13 amino acids long. The CDR3 DNA reads TGTGCCAGCAGCTTCGGAGAGAGGAACGAGCAGTACTTC. Its translation: CASSFGERNEQYF.

This clone is a singleton in its sample. The chain has TRBV6-6 and TRBJ2-1; the match to TRBD1 covers 8 bases. From germline, CDR1 is MNHNY and CDR2 SVGAGI (reference sequence). This CDR3 has 15 amino acids. The V gene end was trimmed by 5 bases and the J gene end by 7 bases; junction bases not matched to a gene: 10. CDR3 protein: CASSPPWGTGNEQFF. For the CDR3, the DNA is TGTGCCAGCAGTCCACCCTGGGGGACAGGAAATGAGCAGTTCTTC.